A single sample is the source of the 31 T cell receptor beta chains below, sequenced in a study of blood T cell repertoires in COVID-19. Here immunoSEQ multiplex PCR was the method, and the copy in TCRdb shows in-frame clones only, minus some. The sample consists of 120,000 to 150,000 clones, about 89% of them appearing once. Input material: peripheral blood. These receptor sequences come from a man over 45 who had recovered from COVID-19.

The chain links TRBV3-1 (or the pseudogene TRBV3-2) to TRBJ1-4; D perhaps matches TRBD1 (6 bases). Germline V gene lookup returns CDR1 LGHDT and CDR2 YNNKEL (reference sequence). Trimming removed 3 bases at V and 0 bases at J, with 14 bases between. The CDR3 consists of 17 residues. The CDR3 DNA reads TGTGCCAGCAGCCACAACAGGGCGGGGGCAACTAATGAAAAACTGTTTTTT. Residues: CASSHNRAGATNEKLFF.

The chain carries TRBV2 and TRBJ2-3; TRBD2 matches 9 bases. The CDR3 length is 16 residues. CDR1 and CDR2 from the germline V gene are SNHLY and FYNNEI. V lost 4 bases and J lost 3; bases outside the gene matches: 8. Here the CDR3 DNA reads TGTGCCAGCAGTGCTGGGCGGGGGGGCAGTACAGATACGCAGTATTTT. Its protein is CASSAGRGGSTDTQYF.

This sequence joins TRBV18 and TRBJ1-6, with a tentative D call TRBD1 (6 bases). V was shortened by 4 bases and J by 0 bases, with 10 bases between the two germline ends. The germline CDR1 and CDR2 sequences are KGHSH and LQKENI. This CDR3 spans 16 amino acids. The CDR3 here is CASSRTASSYNSPLHF. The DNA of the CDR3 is TGTGCCAGCTCACGGACAGCCAGCTCCTATAATTCACCCCTCCACTTT.

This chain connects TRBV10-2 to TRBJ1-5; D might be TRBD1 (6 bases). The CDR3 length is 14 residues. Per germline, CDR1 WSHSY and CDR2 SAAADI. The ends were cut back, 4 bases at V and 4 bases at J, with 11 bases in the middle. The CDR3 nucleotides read TGCGCCAGCAGTGGAACAGGGCAAAATCAGCCCCAGCATTTT. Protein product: CASSGTGQNQPQHF.

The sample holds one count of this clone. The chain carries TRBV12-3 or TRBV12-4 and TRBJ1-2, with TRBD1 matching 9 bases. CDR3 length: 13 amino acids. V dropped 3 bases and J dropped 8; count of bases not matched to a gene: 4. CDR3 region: CASSFTGGGGYTF. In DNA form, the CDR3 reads TGTGCCAGCAGTTTTACAGGGGGCGGGGGCTACACCTTC.

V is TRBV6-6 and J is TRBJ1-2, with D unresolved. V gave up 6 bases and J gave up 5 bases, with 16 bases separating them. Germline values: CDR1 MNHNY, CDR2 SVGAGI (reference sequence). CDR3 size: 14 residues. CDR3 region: CASSYGRIGYGYTF. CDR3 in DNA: TGTGCCAGCAGCTACGGGAGGATAGGGTATGGCTACACCTTC.

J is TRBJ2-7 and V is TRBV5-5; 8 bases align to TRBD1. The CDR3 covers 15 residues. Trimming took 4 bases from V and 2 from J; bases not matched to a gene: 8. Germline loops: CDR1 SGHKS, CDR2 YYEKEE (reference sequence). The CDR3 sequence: CASSAPDRGPYEQYF. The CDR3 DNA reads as TGTGCCAGCAGCGCGCCCGACAGGGGCCCCTACGAGCAGTACTTC.

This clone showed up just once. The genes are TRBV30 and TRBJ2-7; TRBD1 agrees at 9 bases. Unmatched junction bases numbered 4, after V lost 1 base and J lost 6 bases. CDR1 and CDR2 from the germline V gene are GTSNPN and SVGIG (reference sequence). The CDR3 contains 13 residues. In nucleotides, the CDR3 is TGTGCCTGGAGTGCGGACAGGGGAGGCGAGCAGTACTTC. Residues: CAWSADRGGEQYF. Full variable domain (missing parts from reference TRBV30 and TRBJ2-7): SQTIHQWPATLVQPVGSPLSLECTVEGTSNPNLYWYRQAAGRGLQLLFYSVGIGQISSEVPQNLSASRPQDRQFILSSKKLLLSDSGFYLCAWSADRGGEQYFGPGTRLTVT.

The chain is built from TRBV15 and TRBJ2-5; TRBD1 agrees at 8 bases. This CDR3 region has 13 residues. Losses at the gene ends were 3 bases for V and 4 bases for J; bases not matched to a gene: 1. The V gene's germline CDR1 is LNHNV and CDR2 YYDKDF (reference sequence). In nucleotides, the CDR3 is TGTGCCACCAGCAGCGACAGGGGAGAGACCCAGTACTTC. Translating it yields CATSSDRGETQYF.

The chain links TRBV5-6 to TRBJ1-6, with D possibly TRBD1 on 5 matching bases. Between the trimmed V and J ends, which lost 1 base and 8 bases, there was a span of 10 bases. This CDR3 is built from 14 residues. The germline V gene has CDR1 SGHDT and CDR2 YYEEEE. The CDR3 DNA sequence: TGTGCCAGCAGCTTGCCCAGGGCCGATTCACCCCTCCACTTT. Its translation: CASSLPRADSPLHF.

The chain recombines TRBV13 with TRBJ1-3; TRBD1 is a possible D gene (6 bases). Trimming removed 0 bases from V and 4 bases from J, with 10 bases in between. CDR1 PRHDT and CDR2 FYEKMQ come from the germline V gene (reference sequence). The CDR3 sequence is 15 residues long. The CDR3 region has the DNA TGTGCCAGCAGCTTAGGCCAGGGGCGAGGAAACACCATATATTTT. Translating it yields CASSLGQGRGNTIYF.

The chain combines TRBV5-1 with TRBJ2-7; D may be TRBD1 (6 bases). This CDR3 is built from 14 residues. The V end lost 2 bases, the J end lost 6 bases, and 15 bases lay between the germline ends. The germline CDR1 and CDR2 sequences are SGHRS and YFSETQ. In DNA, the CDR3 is TGCGCCAGCAGCTTAAGGCAGGGGCTCGGCGAGCAGTACTTC. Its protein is CASSLRQGLGEQYF.

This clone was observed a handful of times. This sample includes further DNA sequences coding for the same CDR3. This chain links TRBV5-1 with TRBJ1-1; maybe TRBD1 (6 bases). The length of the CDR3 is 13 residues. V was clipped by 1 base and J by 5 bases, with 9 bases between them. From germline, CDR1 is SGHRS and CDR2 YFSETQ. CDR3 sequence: CASSLRGGTEAFF. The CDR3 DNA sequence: TGCGCCAGCAGCTTGAGAGGGGGAACTGAAGCTTTCTTT.

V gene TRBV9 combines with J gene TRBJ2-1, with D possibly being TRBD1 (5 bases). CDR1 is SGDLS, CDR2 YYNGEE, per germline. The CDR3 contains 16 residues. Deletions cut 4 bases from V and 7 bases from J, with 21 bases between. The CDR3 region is CASSPLGDVVRNEQFF. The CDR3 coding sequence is TGTGCCAGCAGCCCCCTAGGGGATGTAGTTCGGAATGAGCAGTTCTTC.

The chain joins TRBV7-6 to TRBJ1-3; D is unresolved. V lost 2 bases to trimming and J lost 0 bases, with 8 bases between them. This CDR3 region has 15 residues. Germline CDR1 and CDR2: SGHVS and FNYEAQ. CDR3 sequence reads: CASSLLRHSGNTIYF. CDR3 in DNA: TGTGCCAGCAGCTTACTCAGACACTCTGGAAACACCATATATTTT.

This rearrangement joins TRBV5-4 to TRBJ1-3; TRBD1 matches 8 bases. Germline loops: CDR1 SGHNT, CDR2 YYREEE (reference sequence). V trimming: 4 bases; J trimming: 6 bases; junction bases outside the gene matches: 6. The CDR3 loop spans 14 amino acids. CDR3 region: CASSPGQGENTIYF. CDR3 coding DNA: TGTGCCAGCAGCCCCGGACAGGGCGAAAACACCATATATTTT.

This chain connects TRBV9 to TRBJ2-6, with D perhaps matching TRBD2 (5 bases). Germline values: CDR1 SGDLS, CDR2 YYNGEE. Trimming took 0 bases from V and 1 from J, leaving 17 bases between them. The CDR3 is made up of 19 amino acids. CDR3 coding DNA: TGTGCCAGCAGCGTAGTGGGGAGTGCTGTGGAGTCTGGGGCCAACGTCCTGACTTTC. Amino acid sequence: CASSVVGSAVESGANVLTF.

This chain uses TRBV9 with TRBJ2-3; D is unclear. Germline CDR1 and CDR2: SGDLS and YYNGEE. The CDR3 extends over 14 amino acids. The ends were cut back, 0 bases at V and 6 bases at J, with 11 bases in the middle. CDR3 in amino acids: CASSVEDGPDTQYF. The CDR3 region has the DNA TGTGCCAGCAGCGTAGAAGATGGCCCTGATACGCAGTATTTT.

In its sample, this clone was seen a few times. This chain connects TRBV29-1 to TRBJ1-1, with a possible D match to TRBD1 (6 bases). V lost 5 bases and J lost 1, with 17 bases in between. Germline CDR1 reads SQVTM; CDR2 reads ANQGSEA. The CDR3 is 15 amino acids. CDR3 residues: CSVRVGDTKNTEAFF. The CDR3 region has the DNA TGCAGCGTTCGGGTGGGGGACACTAAGAACACTGAAGCTTTCTTT.

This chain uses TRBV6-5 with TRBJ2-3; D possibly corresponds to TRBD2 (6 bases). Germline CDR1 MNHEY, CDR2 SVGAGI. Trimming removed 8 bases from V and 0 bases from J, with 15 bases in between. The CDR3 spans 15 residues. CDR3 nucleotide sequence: TGTGCCAGCGGCAAGGGACTGCCTAGCACAGATACGCAGTATTTT. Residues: CASGKGLPSTDTQYF.

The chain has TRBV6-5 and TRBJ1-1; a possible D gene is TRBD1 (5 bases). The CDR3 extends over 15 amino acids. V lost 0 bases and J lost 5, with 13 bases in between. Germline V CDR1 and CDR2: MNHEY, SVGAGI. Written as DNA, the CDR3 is TGTGCCAGCAGTTACTCGGGGAAACGGGGGACTGAAGCTTTCTTT. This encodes CASSYSGKRGTEAFF.

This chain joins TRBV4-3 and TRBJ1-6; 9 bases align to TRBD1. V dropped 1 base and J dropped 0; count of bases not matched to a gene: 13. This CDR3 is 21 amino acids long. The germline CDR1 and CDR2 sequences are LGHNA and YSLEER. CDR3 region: CASSQVKLRQGDRSYNSPLHF. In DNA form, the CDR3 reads TGCGCCAGCAGCCAAGTAAAGCTGAGACAGGGGGATCGCTCCTATAATTCACCCCTCCACTTT.

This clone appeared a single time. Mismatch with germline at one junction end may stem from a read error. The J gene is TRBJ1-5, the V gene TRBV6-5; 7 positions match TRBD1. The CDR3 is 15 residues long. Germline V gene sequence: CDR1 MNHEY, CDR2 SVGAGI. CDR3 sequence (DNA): TGCGTTGTAAGAACAGGGGACCTTAGCAATCAGCCCCAGCATTTT. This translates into CVVRTGDLSNQPQHF.

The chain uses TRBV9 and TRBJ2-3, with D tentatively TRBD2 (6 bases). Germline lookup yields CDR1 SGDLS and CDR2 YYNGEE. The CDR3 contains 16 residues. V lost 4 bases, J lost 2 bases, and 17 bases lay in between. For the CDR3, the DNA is TGTGCCAGCAGCACCGGGGGTGGAGTCCCCACAGATACGCAGTATTTT. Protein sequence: CASSTGGGVPTDTQYF.

The CDR3 sequence is CASSLTRANQPQHF. The CDR3 bases are TGTGCCAGCAGCTTAACCAGGGCCAATCAGCCCCAGCATTTT. The genes are TRBV7-2 and TRBJ1-5; possible D gene TRBD1, 5 bases. The V end was cut by 2 bases, the J end by 3 bases, with 8 bases between. Germline V gene sequence: CDR1 SGHTA, CDR2 FQGNSA. CDR3 length: 14 residues.

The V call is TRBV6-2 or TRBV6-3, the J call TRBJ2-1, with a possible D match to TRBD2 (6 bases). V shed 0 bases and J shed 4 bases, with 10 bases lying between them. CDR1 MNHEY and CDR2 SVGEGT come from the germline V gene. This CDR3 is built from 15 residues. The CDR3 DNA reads TGTGCCAGCAGTTACTCGATCAGCGGGTACAATGAGCAGTTCTTC. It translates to CASSYSISGYNEQFF.

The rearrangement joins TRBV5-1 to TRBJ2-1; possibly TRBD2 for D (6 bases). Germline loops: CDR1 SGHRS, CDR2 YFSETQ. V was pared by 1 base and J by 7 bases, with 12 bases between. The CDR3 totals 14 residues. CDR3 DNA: TGCGCCAGCAGCTTGTCGGAGGGATGGAATGAGCAGTTCTTC. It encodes CASSLSEGWNEQFF.

The chain's CDR3 is CASSRQADYGYTF. The CDR3 region has the DNA TGTGCCAGCAGCCGACAAGCCGACTATGGCTACACCTTC. The genes are TRBV11-3 and TRBJ1-2; D ambiguous. The CDR3 is made up of 13 amino acids. The V gene's germline CDR1 is SGHNT and CDR2 YENEEA. Trimming cost V 5 bases and J 3 bases, with 10 bases left between them.

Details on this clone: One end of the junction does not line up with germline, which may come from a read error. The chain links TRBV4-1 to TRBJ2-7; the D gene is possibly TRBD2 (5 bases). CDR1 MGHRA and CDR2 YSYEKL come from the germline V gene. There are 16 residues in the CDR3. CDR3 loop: CASSQFSGSGSFEQYF. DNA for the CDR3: TGCGCCAGCAGCCAATTTTCAGGTTCGGGGTCCTTCGAGCAGTACTTC.

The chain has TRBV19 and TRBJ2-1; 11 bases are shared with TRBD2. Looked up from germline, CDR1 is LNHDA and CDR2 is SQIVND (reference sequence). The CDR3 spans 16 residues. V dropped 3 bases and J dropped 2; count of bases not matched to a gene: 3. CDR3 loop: CASSITSGGTYNEQFF. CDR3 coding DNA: TGTGCCAGTAGTATCACTAGCGGGGGAACCTACAATGAGCAGTTCTTC. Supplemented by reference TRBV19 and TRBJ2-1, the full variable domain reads DGGITQSPKYLFRKEGQNVTLSCEQNLNHDAMYWYRQDPGQGLRLIYYSQIVNDFQKGDIAEGYSVSREKKESFPLTVTSAQKNPTAFYLCASSITSGGTYNEQFFGPGTRLTVL.

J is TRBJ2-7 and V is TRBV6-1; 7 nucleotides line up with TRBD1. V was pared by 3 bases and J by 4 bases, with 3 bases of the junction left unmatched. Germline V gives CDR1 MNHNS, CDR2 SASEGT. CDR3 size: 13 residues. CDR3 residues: CASSEDRRYEQYF. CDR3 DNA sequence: TGTGCCAGCAGTGAGGACAGGAGATACGAGCAGTACTTC.